One sample yielded the 24 T cell receptor beta chains listed below, sequenced in a study of glioma-infiltrating T cells. Using RNA template, CDR3s of TCR alpha and beta were amplified with iRepertoire arm-PCR. TCRdb re-analysed the multiplex PCR reads in MiXCR, keeping a single row per CDR3 protein. The repertoire holds approximately 100,000 distinct CDR3 sequences, with 20% to 30% as singletons. Sequencing was performed on glioma tissue, nonneoplastic brain tissue, or PBMCs (not recorded which). The receptors were gathered from a human donor with low-grade glioma or glioblastoma, undergoing nonglioma brain surgery, or in good health (not recorded which).

This clonotype was counted ten times or more. The chain couples TRBV20-1 to TRBJ2-1; D may be TRBD2 (6 bases). Germline lookup yields CDR1 DFQATT and CDR2 SNEGSKA (reference sequence). Trimming removed 0 bases at V and 8 bases at J, with 20 bases between. CDR3 size: 16 residues. The CDR3: CSARDGRASAGDEQFF. For the CDR3, the DNA is TGCAGTGCTAGAGATGGTCGGGCTAGCGCCGGGGATGAGCAGTTCTTC.

The V gene is TRBV19, the J gene TRBJ1-3; weak D call: TRBD1 (5 bases). CDR3 length: 15 amino acids. V lost 5 bases, J lost 1 base, and 12 bases lay in between. Germline V gives CDR1 LNHDA, CDR2 SQIVND (reference sequence). Here the CDR3 reads CASSPRAYSGNTIYF. Here the CDR3 DNA reads TGTGCCAGTAGTCCCAGGGCGTATTCTGGAAACACCATATATTTT.

This clonotype has ten or more counts. The chain is built from TRBV2 and TRBJ2-1; D not certain. CDR1 and CDR2 from the germline V gene are SNHLY and FYNNEI. Trimming removed 0 bases at V and 10 bases at J, with 13 bases between. This CDR3 is built from 14 residues. CDR3 sequence reads: CASSEAYGVEEQFF. CDR3 sequence (DNA): TGTGCCAGCAGTGAAGCGTATGGAGTGGAGGAGCAGTTCTTC.

This clonotype was found a few times. The chain recombines TRBV5-1 with TRBJ2-7; tentatively, D is TRBD1 or TRBD2 (5 bases each). The CDR3 has 16 amino acids. V lost 4 bases, J lost 0 bases, and 17 bases lay in between. Per the germline V gene, CDR1 is SGHRS and CDR2 is YFSETQ. The CDR3: CASSPRGDRTSYEQYF. In DNA, the CDR3 is TGCGCCAGCAGCCCTCGAGGGGATCGAACCTCCTACGAGCAGTACTTC.

Only a few counts were recorded for this clonotype. The chain carries TRBV7-9 and TRBJ2-5; D remains unclear. The V gene's germline CDR1 is SEHNR and CDR2 FQNEAQ (reference sequence). V lost 10 bases, J lost 3 bases, and 6 bases lay in between. The CDR3 is 10 residues long. CDR3 in amino acids: CATTEETQYF. Here the CDR3 DNA reads TGTGCCACCACCGAAGAGACCCAGTACTTC.

This clonotype was seen many times. V and J are TRBV7-9 and TRBJ1-2; 11 nucleotides match TRBD1. Per the germline V gene, CDR1 is SEHNR and CDR2 is FQNEAQ (reference sequence). J was trimmed by 8 bases and V by 2 bases; bases with no gene match: 10. CDR3 size: 16 residues. The DNA for the CDR3 is TGTGCCAGCAGCTTATCAGTTTCCGGGACAGGGGGAGGCTACACCTTC. This encodes CASSLSVSGTGGGYTF.

With regard to this clonotype: This sequence may be a read error, since a much larger clone differs from it by one base. V gene TRBV7-2 combines with J gene TRBJ2-7, with 8 bases identical to TRBD1. Unmatched junction bases numbered 5, after V lost 4 bases and J lost 3 bases. Germline V gene sequence: CDR1 SGHTA, CDR2 FQGNSA. CDR3 length: 14 amino acids. CDR3 loop: CASSSRTGSYEQYF. The DNA of the CDR3 is TGTGCCAGCAGCTCCCGGACAGGGAGCTACGAGCAGTACTTC.

This clonotype was seen repeatedly, ten times or more. The chain combines TRBV28 with TRBJ1-1; D ambiguous. Trimming removed 5 bases from V and 2 bases from J, with 12 bases in between. The CDR3 extends over 14 amino acids. Looked up from germline, CDR1 is MDHEN and CDR2 is SYDVKM. Written as DNA, the CDR3 is TGTGCCAGCAGTGAAGCCATTATCAACACTGAAGCTTTCTTT. It translates to CASSEAIINTEAFF.

In this sample, this clonotype turned up many times. V usage is TRBV7-9 and J usage is TRBJ2-1; 11 nucleotides line up with TRBD2. Unmatched junction bases numbered 9, after V lost 4 bases and J lost 7 bases. This CDR3 has 16 amino acids. Germline V lookup: CDR1 SEHNR, CDR2 FQNEAQ (reference sequence). The CDR3 DNA reads as TGTGCCAGCAGCTCTCGTGACGGACTAGCGGGTAATGAGCAGTTCTTC. The encoded protein is CASSSRDGLAGNEQFF.

J is TRBJ2-3 and V is TRBV7-7; TRBD1 agrees at 8 bases. Per germline, CDR1 SSHAT and CDR2 FNYEAQ (reference sequence). The CDR3 consists of 15 residues. The V segment lost 2 bases and the J segment 1 base; nucleotides outside the gene matches: 2. In DNA form, the CDR3 reads TGTGCCAGCAGCTTAACACAGGGGGGCACAGATACGCAGTATTTT. As protein: CASSLTQGGTDTQYF.

This clonotype was picked up a small number of times. The chain joins TRBV30 to TRBJ1-5; D remains unclear. Germline CDR1 reads GTSNPN; CDR2 reads SVGIG (reference sequence). Trimming cost V 0 bases and J 2 bases, with 11 bases left between them. The CDR3 totals 15 residues. The CDR3 here is CAWSVGSLGNQPQHF. The CDR3 nucleotides are TGTGCCTGGAGTGTGGGGAGTTTGGGCAATCAGCCCCAGCATTTT.

The chain joins TRBV6-4 to TRBJ2-1; D may be TRBD2 (5 bases). CDR1 and CDR2 (germline): MRHNA, SNTAGT. The CDR3 runs to 14 residues. Trimming cost V 8 bases and J 11 bases, with 22 bases left between them. The CDR3 nucleotides are TGTGCCAGCTCACCTGCGGGCAGATACAAGAAGCAGTTCTTC. Amino acid sequence: CASSPAGRYKKQFF.

A note on this clonotype: One junction end does not reproduce the germline sequence, and a read error may be involved. The chain is built from TRBV20-1 and TRBJ2-3, with TRBD2 matching over 10 bases. CDR3 length equals 13 residues. CDR1 is DFQATT and CDR2 is SNEGSKA in the germline V gene (reference sequence). Written as DNA, the CDR3 is TGCAGGGCCTCTAGCGGGAGCACAGATGCGCAGTATTTT. It specifies CRASSGSTDAQYF.

This clonotype has at least ten counts. The rearrangement uses TRBV27 and TRBJ2-5; D is unclear. Trimming stripped 6 bases from V and 1 base from J, with 9 bases between. The CDR3 runs to 13 residues. Germline values: CDR1 MNHEY, CDR2 SMNVEV (reference sequence). The CDR3 DNA sequence: TGTGCCAGCAGCCCCCATGTCCAAGAGACCCAGTACTTC. Encoded protein: CASSPHVQETQYF.

In its sample, this clonotype was seen many times. This chain connects TRBV4-3 to TRBJ1-1; the D gene is possibly TRBD1 (5 bases). Germline V gene data show CDR1 as LGHNA and CDR2 as YSLEER. V was shortened by 2 bases and J by 4 bases, with 14 bases between the two germline ends. This CDR3 has 15 residues. In DNA form, the CDR3 reads TGCGCCAGCAGCCAATCCAGGGTCTTGCTCACTGAAGCTTTCTTT. It encodes CASSQSRVLLTEAFF.

This clonotype was seen at least ten times. This chain's CDR3 is CASSYDYAGGYNEQFF. CDR3 sequence (DNA): TGTGCCAGCAGTTACGACTATGCGGGGGGCTACAATGAGCAGTTCTTC. V and J are TRBV6-5 and TRBJ2-1, with 8 bases aligning to TRBD2. The ends lost 2 bases at V and 3 bases at J; junction bases unmatched: 6. Germline CDR1 MNHEY, CDR2 SVGAGI. This CDR3 contains 16 residues.

With respect to this clonotype: A single base separates this from a much larger clone, so it may be a read error. This chain connects TRBV7-2 to TRBJ1-5; D is unresolved. The V gene's germline CDR1 is SGHTA and CDR2 FQGNSA. The CDR3 has 14 residues. Here the CDR3 reads CASSLTASSQPQHF. CDR3 sequence (DNA): TGTGCCAGCAGCCTCACAGCTAGCAGTCAGCCCCAGCATTTT.

This chain joins TRBV28 and TRBJ2-1, with D unclear. The CDR3 is made up of 14 amino acids. From germline, CDR1 is MDHEN and CDR2 SYDVKM. Trimming shortened V by 4 bases and J by 6 bases, and 13 bases separated the two germline ends. In DNA, the CDR3 is TGTGCCAGCAGTTCGAAGGGTAGGGCCAATGAGCAGTTCTTC. Translated, it gives CASSSKGRANEQFF.

In this sample, this clonotype turned up many times. The chain links TRBV27 to TRBJ1-1, with D possibly TRBD1 on 5 matching bases. The V end lost 2 bases, the J end lost 1 base, and 8 bases lay between the germline ends. Germline V gives CDR1 MNHEY, CDR2 SMNVEV (reference sequence). The CDR3 has 14 residues. The CDR3 DNA sequence: TGTGCCAGCAGTTTACAGGGTTGGAACACTGAAGCTTTCTTT. Its translation is CASSLQGWNTEAFF.

This clonotype was seen repeatedly, ten times or more. The rearrangement joins TRBV6-1 to TRBJ1-6; D is unresolved. Germline CDR1 reads MNHNS; CDR2 reads SASEGT. Trimming took off 5 bases at V and 13 bases at J, with 21 bases between the two ends. The CDR3 is made up of 15 amino acids. DNA for the CDR3: TGTGCCAGCAGTTTCCGGGTGATGCAGCTAACGCCCCTCCACTTT. Amino acid sequence: CASSFRVMQLTPLHF.

J is TRBJ2-3 and V is TRBV5-1; no clear D. The V gene's germline CDR1 is SGHRS and CDR2 YFSETQ. The germline V and J ends were trimmed by 0 bases and 2 bases, with 7 bases remaining between them. This CDR3 has 14 amino acids. In DNA, the CDR3 is TGCGCCAGCAGCTTGGAAGCTAACACAGATACGCAGTATTTT. As protein: CASSLEANTDTQYF.

This clonotype came up many times. As DNA, the CDR3 is TGTGCCAGCAGCTTGGGCCGAACCGCTGAAGCTTTCTTT. This translates into CASSLGRTAEAFF. The chain carries TRBV7-2 and TRBJ1-1; D gene ambiguous. The CDR3 is made up of 13 amino acids. Germline CDR1 is SGHTA and CDR2 is FQGNSA. The V end was cut by 3 bases, the J end by 6 bases, with 11 bases between.

In this sample, this clonotype turned up once. The chain carries TRBV5-6 and TRBJ1-2; 8 bases fit TRBD1. The CDR3 has 16 amino acids. The trim removed 0 bases at V and 7 bases at J, leaving 11 bases unmatched. Germline V gene sequence: CDR1 SGHDT, CDR2 YYEEEE. CDR3: CASSLENWTGSGGYTF. In nucleotides, the CDR3 is TGTGCCAGCAGCTTGGAAAACTGGACAGGGTCTGGTGGCTACACCTTC. Full variable domain (remainder filled in from reference TRBV5-6 and TRBJ1-2): DAGVTQSPTHLIKTRGQQVTLRCSPKSGHDTVSWYQQALGQGPQFIFQYYEEEERQRGNFPDRFSGHQFPNYSSELNVNALLLGDSALYLCASSLENWTGSGGYTFGSGTRLTVV.

This clonotype has a single count. A much larger clone differs by one base, so this may be a read error. The chain is built from TRBV11-2 and TRBJ2-5; TRBD1 matches at 9 bases. The germline V gene has CDR1 SGHAT and CDR2 FQNNGV. Trimming cost V 7 bases and J 5 bases; bases outside gene matches: 14. This CDR3 is 16 amino acids long. The CDR3 bases are TGTGCCAGCACTAAGGGACCACAGGGGGCTCATGAGACCCAGTACTTC. Its translation is CASTKGPQGAHETQYF. The full variable domain, rest sourced from reference TRBV11-2 and TRBJ2-5, is EAGVAQSPRYKIIEKRQSVAFWCNPISGHATLYWYQQILGQGPKLLIQFQNNGVVDDSQLPKDRFSAERLKGVDSTLKIQPAKLEDSAVYLCASTKGPQGAHETQYFGPGTRLLVL.